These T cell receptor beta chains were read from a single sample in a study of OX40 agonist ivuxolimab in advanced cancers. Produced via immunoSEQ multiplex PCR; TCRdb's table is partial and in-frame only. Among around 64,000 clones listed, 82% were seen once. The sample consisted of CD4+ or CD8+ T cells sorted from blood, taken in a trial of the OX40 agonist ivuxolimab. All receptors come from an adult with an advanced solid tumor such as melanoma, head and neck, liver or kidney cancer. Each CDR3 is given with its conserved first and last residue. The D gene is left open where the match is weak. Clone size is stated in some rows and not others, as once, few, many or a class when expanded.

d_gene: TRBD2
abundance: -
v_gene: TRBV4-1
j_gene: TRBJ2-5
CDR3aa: CASSQETLAGGQETQYF
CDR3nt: TGCGCCAGCAGCCAAGAGACTCTAGCGGGGGGTCAAGAGACCCAGTACTTC

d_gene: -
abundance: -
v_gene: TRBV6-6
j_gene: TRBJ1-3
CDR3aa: CASSYLQTDNTIYF
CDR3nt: TGTGCCAGCAGTTACTTGCAGACGGACAACACCATATATTTT

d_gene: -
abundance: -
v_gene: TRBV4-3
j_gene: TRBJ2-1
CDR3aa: CASSLSSSYNEQFF
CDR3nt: TGCGCCAGCAGCCTTTCAAGCTCCTACAATGAGCAGTTCTTC

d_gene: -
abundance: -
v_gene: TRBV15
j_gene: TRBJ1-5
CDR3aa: CATSRDRGWDQPQHF
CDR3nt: TGTGCCACCAGCAGAGATCGGGGGTGGGATCAGCCCCAGCATTTT

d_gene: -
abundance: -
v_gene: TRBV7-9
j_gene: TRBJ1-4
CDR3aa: CASSPGATNEKLFF
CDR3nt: TGTGCCAGCAGCCCCGGCGCAACTAATGAAAAACTGTTTTTT

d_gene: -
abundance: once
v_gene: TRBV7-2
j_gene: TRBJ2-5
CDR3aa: CASSLVVARETQYF
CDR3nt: TGTGCCAGCAGCTTAGTAGTAGCCAGAGAGACCCAGTACTTC

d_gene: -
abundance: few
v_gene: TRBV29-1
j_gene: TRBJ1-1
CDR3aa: CSVDRNGNTEAFF
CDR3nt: TGCAGCGTTGACAGGAACGGGAACACTGAAGCTTTCTTT

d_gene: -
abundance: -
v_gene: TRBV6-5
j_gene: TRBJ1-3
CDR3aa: CASSQGITGNTIYF
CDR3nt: TGTGCCAGCAGTCAAGGGATTACCGGAAACACCATATATTTT

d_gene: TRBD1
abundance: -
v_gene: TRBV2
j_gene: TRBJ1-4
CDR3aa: CASSRDRVGEKLFF
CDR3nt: TGTGCCAGCAGCCGGGACAGGGTAGGGGAAAAACTGTTTTTT

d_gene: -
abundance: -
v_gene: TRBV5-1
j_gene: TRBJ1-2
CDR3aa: CASSLDPSGRGYTF
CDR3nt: TGCGCCAGCAGCTTGGACCCCTCAGGTCGTGGCTACACCTTC

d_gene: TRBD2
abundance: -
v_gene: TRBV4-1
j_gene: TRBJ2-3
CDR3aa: CASSQVEVPGGATDTQYF
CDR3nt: TGCGCCAGCAGCCAAGTTGAAGTCCCGGGGGGGGCCACAGATACGCAGTATTTT

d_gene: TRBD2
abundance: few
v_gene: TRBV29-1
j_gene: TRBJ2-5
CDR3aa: CSVTSGEETQYF
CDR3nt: TGCAGCGTGACTAGCGGAGAAGAGACCCAGTACTTC

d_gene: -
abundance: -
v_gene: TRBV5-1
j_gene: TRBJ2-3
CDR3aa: CASSPHTSTDTQYF
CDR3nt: TGCGCCAGCAGCCCTCACACTAGCACAGATACGCAGTATTTT

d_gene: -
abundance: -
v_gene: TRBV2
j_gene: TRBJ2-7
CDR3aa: CASNRTPYEQYF
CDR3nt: TGTGCCAGTAACAGGACGCCCTACGAGCAGTACTTC

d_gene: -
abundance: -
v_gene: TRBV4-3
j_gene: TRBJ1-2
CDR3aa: CASSQSLTRTNYGYTF
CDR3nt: TGCGCCAGCAGCCAGTCCCTCACGAGAACTAACTATGGCTACACCTTC

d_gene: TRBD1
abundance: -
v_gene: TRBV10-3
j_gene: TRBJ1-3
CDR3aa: CAIKSSPGTDSGNTIYF
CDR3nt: TGTGCCATCAAGTCTTCCCCCGGGACAGACTCTGGAAACACCATATATTTT

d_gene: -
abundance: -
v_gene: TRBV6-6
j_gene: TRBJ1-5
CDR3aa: CASSYLNQPQHF
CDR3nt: TGTGCCAGCAGTTACCTTAATCAGCCCCAGCATTTT

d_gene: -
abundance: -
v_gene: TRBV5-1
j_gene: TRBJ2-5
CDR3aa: CASSLLGSGEETQYF
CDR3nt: TGCGCCAGCAGCTTGTTGGGGTCAGGGGAAGAGACCCAGTACTTC

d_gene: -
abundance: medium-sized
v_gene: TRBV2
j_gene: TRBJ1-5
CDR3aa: CASGAGLNQPQHF
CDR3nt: TGTGCCAGCGGGGCAGGCCTTAATCAGCCCCAGCATTTT

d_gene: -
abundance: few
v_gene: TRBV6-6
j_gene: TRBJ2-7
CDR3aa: CASSWGGTAGDEQYF
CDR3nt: TGTGCCAGCAGTTGGGGAGGGACAGCGGGCGACGAGCAGTACTTC

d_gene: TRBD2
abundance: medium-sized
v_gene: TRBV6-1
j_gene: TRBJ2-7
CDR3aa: CASTLLAGASYEQYF
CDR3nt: TGTGCCAGCACCTTACTAGCGGGAGCGTCCTACGAGCAGTACTTC

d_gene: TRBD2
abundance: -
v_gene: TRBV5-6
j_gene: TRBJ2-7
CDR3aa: CAGSRLARRDEQYF
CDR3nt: TGTGCCGGCAGTCGACTAGCCCGCCGGGACGAGCAGTACTTC

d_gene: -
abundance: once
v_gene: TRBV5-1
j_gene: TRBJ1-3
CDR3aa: CASSLEGPTSDTIYF
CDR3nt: TGCGCCAGCAGCTTGGAGGGACCGACATCGGACACCATATATTTT

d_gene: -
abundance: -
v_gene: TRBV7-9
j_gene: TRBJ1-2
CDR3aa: CASSGDLHGYTF
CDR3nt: TGTGCCAGCAGCGGGGACCTCCATGGCTACACCTTC

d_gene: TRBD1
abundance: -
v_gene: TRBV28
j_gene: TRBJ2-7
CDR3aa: CASSGGTGGSYEQYF
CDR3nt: TGTGCCAGCAGTGGCGGGACAGGAGGGTCTTACGAGCAGTACTTC

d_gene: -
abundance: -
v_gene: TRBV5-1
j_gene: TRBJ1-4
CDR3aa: CASSLVQGNEKLFF
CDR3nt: TGCGCCAGCAGCTTGGTACAAGGGAATGAAAAACTGTTTTTT

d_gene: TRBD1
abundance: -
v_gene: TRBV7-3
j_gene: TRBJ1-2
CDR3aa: CASSPQGNYGYTF
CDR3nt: TGTGCCAGCAGCCCACAGGGGAACTATGGCTACACCTTC